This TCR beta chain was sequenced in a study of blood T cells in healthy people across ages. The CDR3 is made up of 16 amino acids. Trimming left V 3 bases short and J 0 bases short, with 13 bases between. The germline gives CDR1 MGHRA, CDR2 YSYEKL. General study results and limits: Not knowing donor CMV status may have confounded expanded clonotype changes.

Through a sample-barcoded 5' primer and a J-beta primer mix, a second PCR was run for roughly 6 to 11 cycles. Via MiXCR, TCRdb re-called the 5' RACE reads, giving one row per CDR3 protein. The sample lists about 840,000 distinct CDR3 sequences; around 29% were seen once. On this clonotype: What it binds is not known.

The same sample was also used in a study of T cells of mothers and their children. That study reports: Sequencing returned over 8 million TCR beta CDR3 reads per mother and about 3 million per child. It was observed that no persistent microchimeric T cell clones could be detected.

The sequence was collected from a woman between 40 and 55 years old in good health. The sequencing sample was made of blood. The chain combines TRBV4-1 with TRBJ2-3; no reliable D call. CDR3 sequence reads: CASSQSVGFSTDTQYF. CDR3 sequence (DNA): TGCGCCAGCAGCCAGTCGGTTGGGTTTAGCACAGATACGCAGTATTTT.